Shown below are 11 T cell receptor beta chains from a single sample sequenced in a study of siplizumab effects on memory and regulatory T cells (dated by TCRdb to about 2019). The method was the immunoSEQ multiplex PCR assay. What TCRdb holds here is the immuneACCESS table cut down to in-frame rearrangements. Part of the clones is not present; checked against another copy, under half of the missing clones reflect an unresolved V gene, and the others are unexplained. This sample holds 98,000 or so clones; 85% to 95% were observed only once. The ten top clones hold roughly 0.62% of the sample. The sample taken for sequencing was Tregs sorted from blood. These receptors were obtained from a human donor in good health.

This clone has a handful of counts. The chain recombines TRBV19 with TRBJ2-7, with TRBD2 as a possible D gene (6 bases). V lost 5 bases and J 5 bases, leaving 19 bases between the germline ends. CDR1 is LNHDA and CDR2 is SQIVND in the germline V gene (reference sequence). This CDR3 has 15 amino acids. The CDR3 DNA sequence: TGTGCCAGTAGTCCGGGACTGCCTAGGGGCGACGAGCAGTACTTC. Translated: CASSPGLPRGDEQYF.

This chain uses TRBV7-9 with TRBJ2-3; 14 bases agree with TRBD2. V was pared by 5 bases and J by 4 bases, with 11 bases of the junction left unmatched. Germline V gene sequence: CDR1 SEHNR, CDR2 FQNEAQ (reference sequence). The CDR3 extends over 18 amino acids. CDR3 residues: CASSPPGLAGAFADTQYF. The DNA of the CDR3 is TGTGCCAGCAGCCCTCCGGGACTAGCGGGAGCATTTGCAGATACGCAGTATTTT.

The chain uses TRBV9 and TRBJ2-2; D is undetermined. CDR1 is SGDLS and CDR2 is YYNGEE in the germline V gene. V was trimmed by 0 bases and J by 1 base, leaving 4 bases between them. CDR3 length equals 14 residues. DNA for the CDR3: TGTGCCAGCAGCGTAGCAGGGAACACCGGGGAGCTGTTTTTT. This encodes CASSVAGNTGELFF.

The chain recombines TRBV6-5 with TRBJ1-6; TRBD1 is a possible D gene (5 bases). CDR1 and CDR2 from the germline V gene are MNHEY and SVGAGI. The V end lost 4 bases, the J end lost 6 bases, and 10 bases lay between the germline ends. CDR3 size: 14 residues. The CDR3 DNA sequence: TGTGCCAGCAGTTTTAGGGACTTTAATTCACCCCTCCACTTT. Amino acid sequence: CASSFRDFNSPLHF.

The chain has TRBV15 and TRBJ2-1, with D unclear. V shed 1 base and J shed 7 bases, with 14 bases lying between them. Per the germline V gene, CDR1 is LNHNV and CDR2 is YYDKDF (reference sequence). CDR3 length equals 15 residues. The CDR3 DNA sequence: TGTGCCACCAGCAGAGGGTCGGGCCCACAGAATGAGCAGTTCTTC. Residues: CATSRGSGPQNEQFF.

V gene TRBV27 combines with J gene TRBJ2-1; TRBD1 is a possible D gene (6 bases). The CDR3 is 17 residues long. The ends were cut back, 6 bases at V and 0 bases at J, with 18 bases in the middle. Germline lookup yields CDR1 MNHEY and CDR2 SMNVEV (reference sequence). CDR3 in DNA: TGTGCCAGCAGACTCCGCCCGGGACAAGTCTCCTACAATGAGCAGTTCTTC. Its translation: CASRLRPGQVSYNEQFF.

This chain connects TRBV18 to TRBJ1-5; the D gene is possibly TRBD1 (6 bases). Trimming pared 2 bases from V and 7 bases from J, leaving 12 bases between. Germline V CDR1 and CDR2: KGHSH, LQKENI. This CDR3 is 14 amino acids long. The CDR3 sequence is CASSPLQGIQPQHF. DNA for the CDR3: TGTGCCAGCTCACCATTGCAGGGGATCCAGCCCCAGCATTTT.

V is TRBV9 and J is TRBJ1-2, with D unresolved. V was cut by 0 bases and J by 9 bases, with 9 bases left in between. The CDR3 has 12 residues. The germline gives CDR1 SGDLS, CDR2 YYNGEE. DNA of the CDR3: TGTGCCAGCAGCGTAGGTCTCGGGAGCTACACCTTC. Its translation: CASSVGLGSYTF.

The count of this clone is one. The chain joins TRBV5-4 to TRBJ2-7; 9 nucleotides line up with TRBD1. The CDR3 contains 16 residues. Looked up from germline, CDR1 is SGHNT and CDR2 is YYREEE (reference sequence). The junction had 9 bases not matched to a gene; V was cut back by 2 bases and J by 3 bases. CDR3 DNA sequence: TGTGCCAGCAGCTTCAACCGACAGGGGGTGAGCTACGAGCAGTACTTC. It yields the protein CASSFNRQGVSYEQYF.

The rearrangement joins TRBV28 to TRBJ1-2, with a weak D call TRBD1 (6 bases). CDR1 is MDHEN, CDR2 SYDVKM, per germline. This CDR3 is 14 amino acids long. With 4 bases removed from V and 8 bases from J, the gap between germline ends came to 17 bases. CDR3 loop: CASSWFGGLEGYTF. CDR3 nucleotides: TGTGCCAGCAGTTGGTTTGGGGGGCTAGAAGGCTACACCTTC.

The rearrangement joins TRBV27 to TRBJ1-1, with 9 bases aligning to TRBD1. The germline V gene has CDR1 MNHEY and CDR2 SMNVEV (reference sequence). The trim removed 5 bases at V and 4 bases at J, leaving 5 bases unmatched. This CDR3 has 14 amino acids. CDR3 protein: CASSPGTGFTEAFF. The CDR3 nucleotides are TGTGCCAGCAGTCCCGGGACAGGGTTCACTGAAGCTTTCTTT.